A selection of T cell receptor beta chains follows, all from one sample in a study of cytomegalovirus exposure and HLA in healthy donors. Only in-frame clones appear in the TCRdb table, and some are missing; sequencing was by immunoSEQ multiplex PCR. This sample has under 200,000 clones, with 75% found just once. Sequenced: PBMCs. Receptors were obtained from a male donor in good health and CMV-seronegative. CDR3s include the opening cysteine and the closing phenylalanine or tryptophan. The D gene is left open where the match is weak. Clone size is shown for a subset of rows, as once, few, many or a class of expanded clone.

TRBV27,NA,TRBJ2-7,NA,CASSSTDIYEQYF,TGTGCCAGCAGTTCGACAGATATCTACGAGCAGTACTTC
TRBV5-1,TRBD1,TRBJ1-4,NA,CASSLSGAGTGQEKLFF,TGCGCCAGCAGCTTGTCCGGGGCAGGGACAGGGCAAGAAAAACTGTTTTTT
TRBV7-9,NA,TRBJ1-2,NA,CASSLMEGHGYTF,TGTGCCAGCAGCTTAATGGAGGGGCATGGCTACACCTTC
TRBV4-2,NA,TRBJ2-5,few,CASSLAAVKETQYF,TGTGCCAGCAGCCTGGCTGCGGTAAAAGAGACCCAGTACTTC
TRBV6-6,NA,TRBJ2-5,NA,CASSPQAGRETQYF,TGTGCCAGCAGTCCCCAGGCAGGTCGGGAGACCCAGTACTTC
TRBV6-5,NA,TRBJ1-3,NA,CASRRGSGNTIYF,TGTGCCAGCAGAAGGGGCTCTGGAAACACCATATATTTT
TRBV7-2,TRBD1,TRBJ2-2,few,CASSQGTGAGELFF,TGTGCCAGCAGCCAGGGGACAGGGGCCGGGGAGCTGTTTTTT
TRBV6-5,TRBD1,TRBJ1-2,few,CASSNPGQAGGYTF,TGTGCCAGCAGTAACCCGGGACAGGCGGGCGGCTACACCTTC
TRBV7-9,NA,TRBJ2-1,few,CASSPRYSGNEQFF,TGTGCCAGCAGCCCAAGGTACAGTGGCAATGAGCAGTTCTTC
TRBV11-2,NA,TRBJ2-7,NA,CASSLDPRGQYF,TGTGCCAGCAGCTTAGACCCTCGGGGGCAGTACTTC
TRBV13,TRBD2,TRBJ2-1,NA,CASSLLAGVGAYNEQFF,TGTGCCAGCAGCTTACTAGCGGGAGTTGGGGCTTATAATGAGCAGTTCTTC
TRBV7-9,NA,TRBJ2-7,NA,CASTLGQFYEQYF,TGTGCCAGCACACTAGGACAGTTTTACGAGCAGTACTTC
TRBV14,TRBD2,TRBJ2-7,NA,CASSQRRILGSGGFFLSYEQYF,TGTGCCAGCAGCCAACGTCGGATCCTGGGTAGCGGGGGGTTTTTCCTCTCCTACGAGCAGTACTTC
TRBV6-1,NA,TRBJ1-1,NA,CASSEFGGGDEAFF,TGTGCCAGCAGTGAATTCGGTGGGGGGGATGAAGCTTTCTTT
TRBV19,TRBD2,TRBJ2-2,NA,CASIGIAGGRTGELFF,TGTGCCAGTATCGGGATCGCGGGAGGGCGGACCGGGGAGCTGTTTTTT
TRBV6-5,TRBD1,TRBJ2-7,NA,CASSSLQGAASSEQYF,TGTGCCAGCAGTTCCTTGCAGGGGGCAGCGTCAAGCGAGCAGTACTTC
TRBV6-5,TRBD2,TRBJ2-7,NA,CASSYRGTSGFYEQYF,TGTGCCAGCAGTTACCGGGGGACTAGCGGGTTTTACGAGCAGTACTTC
TRBV5-6,NA,TRBJ2-3,few,CASSLRTGITPDTQYF,TGTGCCAGCAGCTTGCGCACCGGGATTACCCCGGATACGCAGTATTTT
TRBV5-4,TRBD1,TRBJ2-5,NA,CASSLVGQGVETQYF,TGTGCCAGCAGCTTGGTCGGTCAGGGGGTAGAGACCCAGTACTTC
TRBV28,NA,TRBJ1-2,NA,CASSSGLSIINYGYTF,TGTGCCAGCAGTTCCGGTCTGAGCATCATTAACTATGGCTACACCTTC
TRBV15,NA,TRBJ1-1,NA,CATSGGGNTEAFF,TGTGCCACCAGCGGGGGGGGGAACACTGAAGCTTTCTTT
TRBV6-4,TRBD1,TRBJ2-3,NA,CASSSTGGKDTQYF,TGTGCCAGCAGTAGTACAGGGGGCAAGGATACGCAGTATTTT
TRBV6-5,NA,TRBJ2-7,NA,CASRGGPYEQYF,TGTGCCAGCAGGGGGGGGCCGTACGAGCAGTACTTC
TRBV21-1,NA,TRBJ2-3,NA,CASSKGQGAISQYF,TGTGCCAGCAGCAAAGGACAGGGGGCTATCTCGCAGTATTTT
TRBV28,NA,TRBJ1-2,few,CASSGEGGGYGYTF,TGTGCCAGCAGCGGGGAGGGTGGAGGCTATGGCTACACCTTC
TRBV2,NA,TRBJ1-1,NA,CASSEEGGWTEAFF,TGTGCCAGCAGTGAAGAGGGGGGGTGGACTGAAGCTTTCTTT
TRBV7-7,NA,TRBJ1-1,NA,CASSLERGREAFF,TGTGCCAGCAGCTTAGAAAGGGGCAGGGAAGCTTTCTTT
TRBV7-8,NA,TRBJ1-5,NA,CASSSYNQPQHF,TGTGCCAGCAGCTCGTATAATCAGCCCCAGCATTTT
TRBV11-2,NA,TRBJ1-5,once,CASSSGEARPQHF,TGTGCCAGCAGCTCCGGGGAGGCGCGGCCCCAGCATTTT
TRBV7-5,NA,TRBJ2-7,once,CARAGTGVYEQYF,TGTGCCAGAGCCGGGACAGGGGTTTACGAGCAGTACTTC
TRBV9,TRBD2,TRBJ2-1,NA,CASSGTSGSYNEQFF,TGTGCCAGCAGCGGAACTAGCGGATCGTACAATGAGCAGTTCTTC
TRBV7-3,NA,TRBJ2-1,NA,CASSLNNYNEQFF,TGTGCCAGCAGCTTAAATAACTACAATGAGCAGTTCTTC
TRBV6-5,NA,TRBJ1-4,NA,CASRRTTNEKLFF,TGTGCCAGCAGGAGGACAACTAATGAAAAACTGTTTTTT
TRBV11-3,NA,TRBJ1-1,NA,CASSQHTNTEAFF,TGTGCCAGCAGCCAACACACGAACACTGAAGCTTTCTTT
TRBV27,NA,TRBJ1-1,NA,CASSLSGTFTEAFF,TGTGCCAGCAGTTTAAGTGGGACATTCACTGAAGCTTTCTTT